This note documents a single T cell receptor (beta chain) sequence. Its specific antigen is unknown. Base quality data are lacking; no much larger clone is found one base away. The donors were included in the validation cohort of 90 to 150 subjects, a group kept apart from the 666-subject first cohort. The method was the immunoSEQ multiplex PCR assay. The authors' analysis ran thus. A statistical classification framework was built to diagnose cytomegalovirus status from the catalog of TCR beta chain sequences. The clones in this table, taken by TCRdb from immuneACCESS, are in-frame only. Not every clone is retained; where verified, under half of the shortfall comes from an unresolved V gene, and the cause of the rest is unknown. V and J calls and clone size are those listed in that table; D and trimming were worked out from the DNA. This sample lists about 110,000 clones; approximately 94% were detected once. The top ten clones comprise 0.67% of the sample.

This specimen comes from a study of cytomegalovirus exposure and HLA in healthy donors (dated 2017 in TCRdb). Broadly, across the study: According to a later analysis, the 120 validation repertoires were produced on the same platform as the 600 to 850 repertoires of the first cohort. The study aimed to test whether cataloging public T cell receptors could reveal signatures of past pathogen exposure. To predict cytomegalovirus infection status, the study brought together high-throughput TCR immunosequencing, statistical association of individual TCRs with disease status, and machine learning. Besides the first cohort of hundreds of subjects, a separate validation cohort made up of 120 different subjects was used. Overall results and qualifications from the work: According to the authors, the approach could potentially be generalized to other disease states and immunological phenotypes. In vitro tests confirmed that a few of the cytomegalovirus-associated TCR beta chains recognize cytomegalovirus antigens. In a later analysis, TCRs clustered in the first cohort were found to also tend to co-occur in the roughly 120 validation repertoires, with 94% of cluster scores above 0. All 120 or so repertoires were used to score co-occurrence in the validation cohort in a later analysis, because that analysis had no HLA typing for the cohort. While some public TCRs were present in many individuals, most TCR sequences turned up only very rarely across donors. Cytomegalovirus status was reported to be diagnosed by the classifier with high specificity and sensitivity in both the original and validation cohorts. The study gave a list of some 150 TCR beta chains associated with cytomegalovirus.

The CDR3 runs 15 residues from the cysteine to the phenylalanine. Only CDR3 DNA is held: 45 bases, read in frame from base 1. The germline V gene (reference sequence) specifies LNHNV as CDR1 and YYDKDF as CDR2. Trimming accounts for 1 base at V and 1 base at J, while the number of junction bases matched to no gene is 2. The sample consisted of PBMCs. The receptor's source is a woman between 18 and 29 years old in good health and CMV-seronegative. The rearranged segments are TRBV15 and TRBJ2-3, and 7 bases in between align with TRBD2. The CDR3 corresponds to CATSRAGGGTDTQYF. The sequenced DNA: TGTGCCACCAGCAGAGCGGGGGGAGGCACAGATACGCAGTATTTT.